This entry lists 16 T cell receptor beta chains sequenced from one sample in a study of blood T cell repertoires in COVID-19. Profiling relied on immunoSEQ multiplex PCR, and the TCRdb table lists in-frame clones only, not all of them. The data hold hundreds of thousands of clones, with around 86% observed a single time. Sequencing was carried out using peripheral blood. These receptors were collected from a man aged 55 to 70 with acute or convalescent COVID-19.

The chain links TRBV18 to TRBJ2-3, with 12 positions matching TRBD1. In germline, CDR1 is KGHSH, CDR2 LQKENI. V dropped 4 bases and J dropped 10; count of bases not matched to a gene: 12. The CDR3 length is 16 residues. The CDR3 is CASSLKGTGGEGPQYF. CDR3 sequence (DNA): TGTGCCAGCTCACTTAAAGGGACAGGGGGCGAGGGTCCGCAGTATTTT.

The rearrangement links TRBV21-1 to TRBJ1-2; TRBD1 is the table's D call, not checked against the DNA. TRBV21-1 corresponds to a pseudogene. The length of the CDR3 is 14 residues. CDR3 loop: CASSKGVRVKGYTF. CDR3 nucleotide sequence: TGTGCCAGCAGCAAAGGTGTCAGGGTGAAGGGCTACACCTTC.

The V gene is TRBV27, the J gene TRBJ2-6; a weak D match, TRBD1 (5 bases). CDR3 length: 17 amino acids. Germline V CDR1 and CDR2: MNHEY, SMNVEV (reference sequence). V lost 1 base and J 0 bases, leaving 10 bases between the germline ends. Written as DNA, the CDR3 is TGTGCCAGCAGTTTATGGGGCGACGGCTCTGGGGCCAACGTCCTGACTTTC. Protein: CASSLWGDGSGANVLTF.

The V and J genes are TRBV5-4 and TRBJ2-5, with 9 bases that match TRBD2. CDR1 and CDR2 (germline): SGHNT, YYREEE (reference sequence). Unmatched junction bases numbered 10, after V lost 2 bases and J lost 5 bases. This CDR3 has 16 amino acids. CDR3 DNA sequence: TGTGCCAGCAGCTTACCTCGGCGGGGGGGAGGGGAGACCCAGTACTTC. It is translated as CASSLPRRGGGETQYF.

The chain employs TRBV19 and TRBJ2-5; possibly TRBD1 for D (5 bases). The CDR3 extends over 13 amino acids. Germline values: CDR1 LNHDA, CDR2 SQIVND (reference sequence). Trimming took 4 bases from V and 2 from J, leaving 8 bases between them. CDR3 residues: CASSNDRQETQYF. The DNA of the CDR3 is TGTGCCAGTAGTAACGACAGACAAGAGACCCAGTACTTC.

The chain couples TRBV5-1 to TRBJ2-7; D not resolved. Trimming left V 4 bases short and J 6 bases short, with 17 bases between. The CDR3 length is 14 residues. The germline gives CDR1 SGHRS, CDR2 YFSETQ. CDR3 loop: CASSLVSDPREQYF. The DNA for the CDR3 is TGCGCCAGCAGCCTGGTCAGCGATCCTCGCGAGCAGTACTTC.

The V and J genes are TRBV4-1 and TRBJ2-1, with 12 bases identical to TRBD2. CDR1 MGHRA and CDR2 YSYEKL come from the germline V gene. V shed 7 bases and J 5 bases; nucleotides not matched to a gene: 9. The CDR3 extends over 16 amino acids. The CDR3 DNA sequence: TGCGCCAGCACCACTCTAGCGGGGGGGGTCAACAATGAGCAGTTCTTC. It specifies CASTTLAGGVNNEQFF.

CDR3 nucleotides: TGTGCCAGCAGCCAGAGGTCAAGCAATTCACCCCTCCACTTT. Encoded protein: CASSQRSSNSPLHF. V is TRBV27 and J is TRBJ1-6; unclear D gene. Germline CDR1 and CDR2: MNHEY and SMNVEV (reference sequence). The V gene lost 6 bases and the J gene lost 7 bases, with 13 bases spanning the gap. The CDR3 has 14 residues.

The chain uses TRBV6-4 and TRBJ1-5; 7 bases line up with TRBD1. Trimming removed 3 bases from V and 6 bases from J; junction bases left unmatched: 5. Germline loops: CDR1 MRHNA, CDR2 SNTAGT. The CDR3 loop spans 14 amino acids. In DNA, the CDR3 is TGTGCCAGCAGTGAGGCAGGGGGAAGTCAGCCCCAGCATTTT. It yields the protein CASSEAGGSQPQHF.

This chain links TRBV7-9 with TRBJ1-1; the D gene is possibly TRBD1 (5 bases). V lost 1 base, J lost 0 bases, and 15 bases lay in between. CDR3 size: 17 residues. Germline CDR1 is SEHNR and CDR2 is FQNEAQ (reference sequence). CDR3 bases: TGTGCCAGCAGCTTAGTAGGGGTAGGCCGCATGAACACTGAAGCTTTCTTT. Translated: CASSLVGVGRMNTEAFF.

This chain joins TRBV12-2 and TRBJ1-4. TRBV12-2 is noted as a pseudogene. The CDR3 runs to 16 residues. The CDR3 sequence: CASRLAAGATNEKLFF. CDR3 nucleotide sequence: TGTGCAAGTCGCTTAGCGGCGGGGGCGACTAATGAAAAACTGTTTTTT.

Concerning this clone itself: Other DNA sequences within the sample encode an identical CDR3. This chain joins TRBV14 and TRBJ2-7, with TRBD2 identical over 9 bases. CDR1 SGHDN and CDR2 FVKESK come from the germline V gene. V shed 1 base, J shed 1 base, and the junction held 8 bases outside the gene matches. The CDR3 spans 17 residues. The CDR3 loop reads CASSQGVLSGGSYEQYF. CDR3 bases: TGTGCCAGCAGCCAAGGGGTGTTGAGCGGGGGGTCCTACGAGCAGTACTTC.

The CDR3 here is CASSQGGTATDTQYF. For the CDR3, the DNA is TGTGCCAGCAGCCAAGGTGGGACAGCTACAGATACGCAGTATTTT. V is TRBV14 and J is TRBJ2-3, with 7 positions matching TRBD1. Germline loops: CDR1 SGHDN, CDR2 FVKESK. V dropped 1 base and J dropped 3; count of bases not matched to a gene: 4. The CDR3 is 15 amino acids.

The V and J genes are TRBV12-5 and TRBJ2-3, with 14 bases fitting TRBD2. The CDR3 is made up of 22 amino acids. The V gene end was trimmed by 2 bases and the J gene end by 2 bases; junction bases not matched to a gene: 18. CDR1 LGHNT and CDR2 FRNRAP come from the germline V gene. CDR3 nucleotides: TGTGCTAGTGGTTTGACCCCTTTCGGACTAGCGGGGGGTCCACCTCCCACAGATACGCAGTATTTT. It yields the protein CASGLTPFGLAGGPPPTDTQYF.

The gene calls are TRBV18 and TRBJ1-1, with D maybe TRBD1 (6 bases). The CDR3 runs 16 residues. V lost 5 bases to trimming and J lost 2 bases, with 18 bases between them. The V gene's germline CDR1 is KGHSH and CDR2 LQKENI. The CDR3, as DNA: TGTGCCAGCTCATGGGACAAACCAGCCCTAAACACTGAAGCTTTCTTT. Translation gives CASSWDKPALNTEAFF.

This clone occurred a few times. The V and J genes are TRBV7-9 and TRBJ1-1; D is ambiguous. V gave up 1 base and J gave up 1 base, with 16 bases separating them. The CDR3 is 17 amino acids. From germline, CDR1 is SEHNR and CDR2 FQNEAQ (reference sequence). The CDR3 region is CASSLGGNGAANTEAFF. DNA of the CDR3: TGTGCCAGCAGCTTAGGCGGCAACGGTGCAGCGAACACTGAAGCTTTCTTT.